The present T cell receptor beta chain was sequenced within a study of blood T cell repertoires in COVID-19. The sample holds a few counts of this clone. Sequencing was performed with immunoSEQ multiplex PCR; in TCRdb, only in-frame clones are kept and a portion is missing. The sample has roughly 160,000 clones, 65% to 80% seen once. Trimming cost V 4 bases and J 2 bases, with 10 bases left between them. Germline CDR1 SNHLY, CDR2 FYNNEI. This CDR3 region has 14 residues. The rearrangement links TRBV2 to TRBJ2-3; D call uncertain. This clonotype was sampled from an older woman in a cohort exposed to, infected with or recovered from COVID-19 (not recorded which). Sequencing was done on a sample of PBMCs or T cells enriched from blood (not recorded which). The CDR3 bases are TGTGCCAGCAGTGTACGTACCTACACAGATACGCAGTATTTT. Translating gives CASSVRTYTDTQYF.